A selection of T cell receptor beta chains follows, all from one sample in a study of PD-1 blockade in classical Hodgkin lymphoma. Data came from immunoSEQ multiplex PCR; TCRdb stores just in-frame clones and leaves some out. The table lists tens of thousands of clones, roughly three quarters of them singletons. Source: peripheral blood mononuclear cells (PBMCs), taken before the fourth cycle of nivolumab. All receptors come from a human donor with classical Hodgkin lymphoma. Both conserved end residues are trimmed from each CDR3.

v_gene: TRBV19
j_gene: TRBJ2-7
CDR3aa: ASSINAGQGASYEQY

v_gene: TRBV9
j_gene: TRBJ2-7
CDR3aa: ASSPIPGYEQY

v_gene: TRBV4-3
j_gene: TRBJ1-4
CDR3aa: ASSQGAGAREKLF

v_gene: TRBV9
j_gene: TRBJ2-3
CDR3aa: ASSVGPADTQY

v_gene: TRBV9
j_gene: TRBJ1-2
CDR3aa: ASSVGIWYGYT

v_gene: TRBV5-6
j_gene: TRBJ2-1
CDR3aa: ASSFDVSSYNEQF

v_gene: TRBV28
j_gene: TRBJ2-1
CDR3aa: ASSYLMGSGEQF

v_gene: TRBV30
j_gene: TRBJ2-3
CDR3aa: ACHGGGSTDTQY

v_gene: TRBV7-9
j_gene: TRBJ1-1
CDR3aa: ASSPPTWNTEAF

v_gene: TRBV18
j_gene: TRBJ2-2
CDR3aa: ATVWSYTGELF

v_gene: TRBV6-1
j_gene: TRBJ2-1
CDR3aa: ASRGRYEQF

v_gene: TRBV11-1
j_gene: TRBJ2-3
CDR3aa: ASSSEQADTQY

v_gene: TRBV7-8
j_gene: TRBJ1-2
CDR3aa: ASSWGQGAQGYT

v_gene: TRBV28
j_gene: TRBJ1-6
CDR3aa: ASSTSGNPRNSPLH

v_gene: TRBV29-1
j_gene: TRBJ2-7
CDR3aa: SVVTYEQY

v_gene: TRBV6-5
j_gene: TRBJ1-2
CDR3aa: ASSYSIARVRGYT

v_gene: TRBV5-5
j_gene: TRBJ2-3
CDR3aa: ASSPNFSGFSTDTQY

v_gene: TRBV2
j_gene: TRBJ2-7
CDR3aa: ASSVLAGDLPKY

v_gene: TRBV7-3
j_gene: TRBJ2-1
CDR3aa: ASSGQSSYNEQF

v_gene: TRBV7-8
j_gene: TRBJ2-3
CDR3aa: ASSQSSSGGLYTQY

v_gene: TRBV13
j_gene: TRBJ1-1
CDR3aa: ASSLTGGTEAF

v_gene: TRBV18
j_gene: TRBJ2-7
CDR3aa: ASSPYGQPYEQY

v_gene: TRBV27
j_gene: TRBJ1-2
CDR3aa: ASSLSLVDYGYT

v_gene: TRBV4-1
j_gene: TRBJ1-1
CDR3aa: ASSRETLNTEAF

v_gene: TRBV18
j_gene: TRBJ2-3
CDR3aa: ASSPLQSTDTQY

v_gene: TRBV6-5
j_gene: TRBJ1-2
CDR3aa: AISEVGSDGYT

v_gene: TRBV5-6
j_gene: TRBJ1-1
CDR3aa: ASSLAVAGSGAF

v_gene: TRBV10-3
j_gene: TRBJ2-1
CDR3aa: AISAVRGENNEQF

v_gene: TRBV7-9
j_gene: TRBJ1-3
CDR3aa: ASSPTGQGSLGNTIY

v_gene: TRBV10-3
j_gene: TRBJ1-2
CDR3aa: AISTVLGGRNYGYT

v_gene: TRBV14
j_gene: TRBJ2-7
CDR3aa: ASSQRTGTEQY

v_gene: TRBV9
j_gene: TRBJ1-2
CDR3aa: ASSPWVGRGRLYGNYGYT

v_gene: TRBV10-1
j_gene: TRBJ2-7
CDR3aa: ASITGSYYEQY

v_gene: TRBV7-9
j_gene: TRBJ1-1
CDR3aa: ASSLGGDPNTEAF

v_gene: TRBV7-8
j_gene: TRBJ2-7
CDR3aa: ASSPSRGSYEQY

v_gene: TRBV7-2
j_gene: TRBJ1-6
CDR3aa: ASSLAPSPLH

v_gene: TRBV10-3
j_gene: TRBJ1-4
CDR3aa: AISERGAGEKLF

v_gene: TRBV5-1
j_gene: TRBJ1-3
CDR3aa: ASRSSGTGNTIY

v_gene: TRBV21-1
j_gene: TRBJ2-7
CDR3aa: ASSPRDADRAYEQY

v_gene: TRBV6-1
j_gene: TRBJ1-1
CDR3aa: ASNSLGRTEAF

v_gene: TRBV10-3
j_gene: TRBJ1-2
CDR3aa: AISAHGGQGSDGYT

v_gene: TRBV11-2
j_gene: TRBJ1-1
CDR3aa: ASSPTVNTEAF

v_gene: TRBV7-3
j_gene: TRBJ2-4
CDR3aa: ASSLDIRQLGNIQY

v_gene: TRBV5-1
j_gene: TRBJ2-1
CDR3aa: ASVGGEPPVRDPSREQF

v_gene: TRBV2
j_gene: TRBJ2-3
CDR3aa: ASSGRGGDTDTQY

v_gene: TRBV7-2
j_gene: TRBJ1-5
CDR3aa: ASSRRTGGDQPQH

v_gene: TRBV2
j_gene: TRBJ2-1
CDR3aa: ASSRGLADHNEQF